This T cell receptor beta chain was retrieved from a study of type 1 regulatory T cells. Study in general: An in vitro protocol generated T-allo10, a Tr1-enriched, alloantigen-specific CD4 T cell product.

This clonotype was seen ten or more times. TCRdb passed the reads through MiXCR, listing each CDR3 protein once. This sample carries roughly 20,000 distinct CDR3 sequences, about 10% of them seen once, and the ten largest clones take roughly 3%. In germline, CDR1 is MNHNS, CDR2 SASEGT. The ends were cut back, 2 bases at V and 5 bases at J, with 6 bases in the middle. CDR3 length: 12 residues. Material for sequencing was CD4+ T cells, either the whole sample or a sorted fraction (not recorded which). This chain links TRBV6-1 with TRBJ2-5, with unresolved D. This receptor was identified in a human donor in good health. The CDR3 protein is CASSETRETQYF. For the CDR3, the DNA is TGTGCCAGCAGTGAAACCCGGGAGACCCAGTACTTC.